This is a list of T cell receptor beta chains from one sample in a study of post-analysis software for immune sequencing data. Each CDR3 protein is one row after TCRdb ran MiXCR on the PCR reads. This sample has about 460,000 distinct CDR3 sequences; around 40% occur once, and the top ten carry over 10%. Material: blood. These receptors were collected from a girl between 10 and 17 years old with multiple sclerosis. CDR3s include the opening cysteine and the closing phenylalanine or tryptophan. A D gene is named only where the DNA matches it firmly. The size field is filled for only some rows; it gives once, few, many or a size class.

>TRBV27|TRBD2|NA|TRBJ2-3
CASSSLRLAVPTYDTQYF
TGTGCCAGCAGTTCATTAAGACTAGCGGTGCCCACATACGATACGCAGTATTTT
>TRBV7-3|NA|NA|TRBJ2-2
CASSRSGAGTGELFF
TGTGCCAGCAGCCGCTCTGGTGCGGGGACCGGGGAGCTGTTTTTT
>TRBV4-2|NA|NA|TRBJ2-3
CASSRLGTDTQYF
TGTGCCAGCAGTAGACTAGGCACAGATACGCAGTATTTT
>TRBV12-3/TRBV12-4|NA|few|TRBJ1-2
CASSFGLGYTF
TGTGCCAGCAGTTTCGGCTTAGGCTACACCTTC
>TRBV28|NA|NA|TRBJ2-5
CASRPGGVEETQYF
TGTGCCAGCAGACCCGGGGGTGTTGAGGAGACCCAGTACTTC
>TRBV7-3|NA|NA|TRBJ2-1
CASSSPGARNEQFF
TGTGCCAGCTCGAGCCCGGGGGCGAGGAATGAGCAGTTCTTC
>TRBV6-6|NA|NA|TRBJ2-4
CASKYRALNIQYF
TGTGCCAGCAAGTACAGGGCCCTTAACATTCAGTACTTC
>TRBV7-9|TRBD1|NA|TRBJ1-2
CASGKGGLGYTF
TGTGCCAGCGGAAAAGGGGGCTTGGGCTACACCTTC
>TRBV7-2|NA|few|TRBJ1-2
CASSLSGRYGYTF
TGTGCCAGCAGCTTATCGGGACGTTATGGCTACACCTTC
>TRBV29-1|NA|NA|TRBJ1-1
CSALTETNTEAFF
TGCAGCGCCCTGACGGAGACGAACACTGAAGCTTTCTTT
>TRBV6-2/TRBV6-3|TRBD2|NA|TRBJ2-7
CASSYLAGEQQYF
TGTGCCAGCAGTTACCTAGCGGGAGAACAGCAGTACTTC
>TRBV6-6|NA|NA|TRBJ1-1
CASSYRSGSTAFF
TGTGCCAGCAGTTACCGGTCGGGGAGCACGGCTTTCTTT
>TRBV20-1|TRBD2|NA|TRBJ2-1
CSARDPLAGGPLVGENEQFF
TGCAGTGCTAGAGATCCCCTAGCGGGAGGGCCACTTGTTGGGGAAAATGAGCAGTTCTTC
>TRBV27|NA|NA|TRBJ2-3
CASSIMVGANTDTQYF
TGTGCCAGCAGTATAATGGTGGGAGCAAACACAGATACGCAGTATTTT
>TRBV30|NA|NA|TRBJ1-1
CAWAHPNTEAFF
TGTGCCTGGGCACATCCGAACACTGAAGCTTTCTTT
>TRBV7-9|NA|NA|TRBJ2-6
CASIPDSHNVLTF
TGTGCCAGCATCCCGGACAGCCACAACGTCCTGACTTTC
>TRBV5-1|TRBD2|few|TRBJ2-6
CASSLNYVAGGSAKGANVLTF
TGCGCCAGCAGCTTGAACTACGTAGCGGGAGGATCGGCGAAAGGGGCCAACGTCCTGACTTTC
>TRBV3-1|NA|NA|TRBJ2-4
CASSQGNREAKNIQYF
TGTGCCAGCAGCCAAGGAAACAGGGAAGCCAAAAACATTCAGTACTTC
>TRBV5-1|NA|NA|TRBJ2-1
CASSLTRVGEQFF
TGCGCCAGCAGCTTGACTCGTGTGGGTGAGCAGTTCTTC
>TRBV20-1|TRBD1|few|TRBJ1-2
CSARQGGINYGYTF
TGCAGTGCTAGGCAGGGGGGAATTAACTATGGCTACACCTTC
>TRBV7-2|TRBD1|few|TRBJ2-3
CASSWDREVTDTQYF
TGTGCCAGCAGCTGGGACAGGGAGGTGACAGATACGCAGTATTTT
>TRBV6-5|NA|few|TRBJ2-3
CASSYGPTDTQYF
TGTGCCAGCAGTTACGGGCCCACAGATACGCAGTATTTT
>TRBV5-1|NA|few|TRBJ1-2
CASSLSDGYGYTF
TGCGCCAGCAGCTTGAGCGACGGCTATGGCTACACCTTC
>TRBV27|NA|NA|TRBJ1-2
CASRDRGDVSYGYTF
TGTGCCAGCAGGGACAGAGGCGACGTATCCTATGGCTACACCTTC
>TRBV7-2|NA|many|TRBJ2-7
CASSLISYEQYF
TGTGCCAGCAGCTTGATCTCCTACGAGCAGTACTTC
>TRBV20-1|TRBD2|NA|TRBJ2-1
CSARVAGGPRNEQFF
TGCAGTGCTAGGGTAGCGGGAGGGCCGAGGAATGAGCAGTTCTTC
>TRBV20-1|NA|NA|TRBJ2-7
CSAPIILEQYF
TGCAGTGCCCCGATAATTCTCGAGCAGTACTTC
>TRBV29-1|NA|NA|TRBJ1-2
CSVENSNYGYTF
TGCAGCGTTGAAAACAGCAACTATGGCTACACCTTC
>TRBV12-3/TRBV12-4|NA|few|TRBJ2-7
CASSWGVRSYEQYF
TGTGCCAGCAGTTGGGGGGTTAGATCCTACGAGCAGTACTTC
>TRBV29-1|TRBD1|many|TRBJ2-7
CSVLDRGLKYEQYF
TGCAGCGTTCTCGACAGGGGGCTAAAGTACGAGCAGTACTTC
>TRBV7-9|TRBD2|once|TRBJ2-3
CASSPPLNPGTSGTDTQYF
TGTGCCAGCAGCCCGCCTTTGAATCCCGGGACTAGCGGCACAGATACGCAGTATTTT
>TRBV20-1|TRBD2|NA|TRBJ2-3
CSARGFGLAGVAGTQYF
TGCAGTGCTAGAGGTTTCGGGCTAGCGGGAGTCGCAGGTACGCAGTATTTT
>TRBV20-1|NA|NA|TRBJ1-2
CSATPRQVPRDGYTF
TGCAGTGCTACCCCCCGACAGGTCCCGAGGGATGGCTACACCTTC
>TRBV29-1|NA|NA|TRBJ1-2
CSVGALANYGYTF
TGCAGCGTTGGGGCATTAGCTAACTATGGCTACACCTTC
>TRBV4-2|TRBD2|NA|TRBJ2-1
CASSQGGAGGWNEQFF
TGTGCCAGCAGCCAAGGTGGTGCGGGAGGGTGGAATGAGCAGTTCTTC
>TRBV29-1|NA|NA|TRBJ2-2
CSVGDTGELFF
TGCAGCGTTGGGGACACCGGGGAGCTGTTTTTT
>TRBV20-1|NA|few|TRBJ2-1
CSARGYGGQYNEQFF
TGCAGTGCTAGAGGGTACGGGGGACAGTACAATGAGCAGTTCTTC
>TRBV20-1|TRBD2|few|TRBJ2-1
CSAGVGLAGGNEQFF
TGCAGTGCCGGAGTCGGACTAGCGGGAGGTAATGAGCAGTTCTTC
>TRBV7-3|NA|NA|TRBJ2-1
CASRRDFMNEQFF
TGTGCCAGCAGGCGGGACTTCATGAATGAGCAGTTCTTC
>TRBV5-1|TRBD2|NA|TRBJ2-1
CASSLVGSGRIRPEQFF
TGCGCCAGCAGCTTGGTTGGTAGCGGGAGGATAAGACCTGAGCAGTTCTTC
>TRBV7-8|NA|few|TRBJ2-1
CASSLETTGEQFF
TGTGCCAGCAGCTTAGAGACGACGGGAGAGCAGTTCTTC
>TRBV5-1|NA|NA|TRBJ1-5
CASSRDGHSNQPQHF
TGCGCCAGCAGCCGGGACGGACATAGCAATCAGCCCCAGCATTTT
>TRBV27|NA|few|TRBJ2-3
CASSFGAPGTDTQYF
TGTGCCAGCAGTTTCGGGGCCCCGGGCACAGATACGCAGTATTTT
>TRBV2|TRBD2|NA|TRBJ2-3
CASSGLAGLADTQYF
TGTGCCAGCAGTGGACTAGCGGGATTGGCAGATACGCAGTATTTT
>TRBV15|NA|few|TRBJ1-1
CATSKGVVTEAFF
TGTGCCACCAGCAAAGGGGTTGTCACTGAAGCTTTCTTT
>TRBV19|NA|NA|TRBJ2-5
CASSSWTNQETQYF
TGTGCCAGTAGTAGCTGGACAAACCAAGAGACCCAGTACTTC
>TRBV10-3|TRBD2|few|TRBJ2-5
CAISEAGNAGGQKETQYF
TGTGCCATCAGTGAAGCCGGCAATGCGGGAGGTCAAAAAGAGACCCAGTACTTC
>TRBV28|NA|NA|TRBJ2-1
CASSSVGEQFF
TGTGCCAGCAGTTCCGTAGGGGAGCAGTTCTTC
>TRBV12-3/TRBV12-4|NA|NA|TRBJ1-1
CASSWGTMNTEAFF
TGTGCCAGCAGTTGGGGAACCATGAACACTGAAGCTTTCTTT
>TRBV6-1|NA|few|TRBJ2-7
CASTGTIDNEQYF
TGTGCCAGCACCGGGACCATCGACAACGAGCAGTACTTC